The 20 T cell receptor beta chains presented below share a single source sample, sequenced in a study of human T cells and chemical hapten exposure. The time point: pre-sensitization, week 0. Treatment here: therapeutic diphenylcyclopropenone sensitization with weekly scalp DPC. TCRdb analysed the RACE reads with MiXCR anew, one entry per CDR3 protein. In the table there are around 300,000 distinct CDR3 sequences, around 5.5% of which are singletons. The sample consisted of whole blood, taken in connection with sensitization to the hapten diphenylcyclopropenone (DPC). The source is a woman between 18 and 29 years old with alopecia areata. Some clones in this sample may be carry-over from other donors' samples.

The sample holds many counts of this clonotype. One end of the junction varies from germline; a read error may be responsible. This sequence joins TRBV3-1 and TRBJ2-3; a weak D match, TRBD2 (5 bases). The CDR3 consists of 13 residues. Germline CDR1 reads LGHDT; CDR2 reads YNNKEL (reference sequence). The CDR3 DNA sequence: TGCGCCAGCAGCCAAGAGGGAACAGATACGCAGTATTTT. Translating it yields CASSQEGTDTQYF.

This clonotype was recorded a few times. The CDR3 sequence is CASSVEEMGQSDTQYF. DNA of the CDR3: TGTGCCAGCAGCGTAGAGGAGATGGGGCAGTCAGATACGCAGTATTTT. The gene calls are TRBV9 and TRBJ2-3, with a possible D match to TRBD1 (5 bases). Germline CDR1 SGDLS, CDR2 YYNGEE. Trimming left V 0 bases short and J 4 bases short, with 15 bases between. This CDR3 has 16 residues.

In this sample, this clonotype turned up a few times. The chain carries TRBV3-1 and TRBJ2-5, with TRBD2 matching over 8 bases. The V segment lost 4 bases and the J segment 6 bases; nucleotides outside the gene matches: 16. In germline, CDR1 is LGHDT, CDR2 YNNKEL (reference sequence). The CDR3 length is 17 residues. The CDR3 DNA follows: TGTGCCAGCAGCCCCGGCCCTCCAAAGCGGGGGTGGAAGACCCAGTACTTC. This encodes CASSPGPPKRGWKTQYF.

There are many counts of this clonotype. The chain carries TRBV6-2 or TRBV6-3 and TRBJ1-1; 10 bases are a match to TRBD1. Germline V gene data show CDR1 as MNHEY and CDR2 as SVGEGT. This CDR3 spans 14 amino acids. V was clipped by 6 bases and J by 10 bases; unmatched bases: 11. The CDR3 spells CASRETGGNPRAFF. In DNA, the CDR3 is TGTGCCAGCAGGGAGACAGGGGGCAACCCAAGAGCTTTCTTT.

In this sample, this clonotype turned up a few times. The chain is built from TRBV6-1 and TRBJ2-3; TRBD2 aligns across 8 bases. Germline assignment: CDR1 MNHNS and CDR2 SASEGT. V lost 11 bases to trimming and J lost 3 bases; unmatched junction nucleotides: 7. The length of the CDR3 is 13 residues. Written as DNA, the CDR3 is TGTGCCGGTAACGGGGGGGAGACAGATACGCAGTATTTT. This encodes CAGNGGETDTQYF.

About this clonotype itself: A read error is possible here, since a much larger clone lies one base away. The chain employs TRBV2 and TRBJ2-6, with TRBD1 identical over 8 bases. The germline V gene encodes CDR1 SNHLY and CDR2 FYNNEI. This CDR3 has 15 residues. CDR3 protein: CASGQGLSGTNVLTF. As DNA, the CDR3 is TGTGCCAGCGGACAGGGCCTATCTGGGACCAACGTCCTGACTTTC.

This chain links TRBV6-5 with TRBJ1-3; D gene ambiguous. The CDR3 contains 17 residues. V lost 0 bases and J 0 bases, leaving 12 bases between the germline ends. CDR1 is MNHEY, CDR2 SVGAGI, per germline. This CDR3 reads CASSYSMSGISGNTIYF. The CDR3 nucleotides read TGTGCCAGCAGTTACTCGATGTCGGGGATCTCTGGAAACACCATATATTTT.

This clonotype was seen ten or more times. The CDR3 sequence is CAISETPSTTDTQYF. The CDR3 DNA reads TGTGCCATCAGTGAGACTCCGTCGACCACAGATACGCAGTATTTT. The chain recombines TRBV10-3 with TRBJ2-3; D is uncertain. CDR3 length equals 15 residues. The V and J ends lost 2 bases and 2 bases respectively, with 11 bases between them. CDR1 ENHRY and CDR2 SYGVKD come from the germline V gene.

This CDR3 is CASSLVLYGSSPLHF. The CDR3 nucleotides read TGTGCCAGCAGCTTAGTTCTTTATGGTAGCTCACCCCTCCACTTT. The chain employs TRBV7-2 and TRBJ1-6, with unresolved D. This CDR3 spans 15 amino acids. Germline V lookup: CDR1 SGHTA, CDR2 FQGNSA. Trimming took off 1 base at V and 10 bases at J, with 14 bases between the two ends.

This clonotype has just a few counts. This chain joins TRBV18 and TRBJ2-3, with 7 bases fitting TRBD2. This CDR3 is 15 amino acids long. With V trimmed by 2 bases and J by 5 bases, 7 bases remained unmatched. Germline values: CDR1 KGHSH, CDR2 LQKENI. CDR3 sequence: CASSPTAGVGDTQYF. CDR3 DNA sequence: TGTGCCAGCTCACCAACGGCGGGGGTAGGAGATACGCAGTATTTT. The full variable domain, rest sourced from reference TRBV18 and TRBJ2-3, is NAGVMQNPRHLVRRRGQEARLRCSPMKGHSHVYWYRQLPEEGLKFMVYLQKENIIDESGMPKERFSAEFPKEGPSILRIQQVVRGDSAAYFCASSPTAGVGDTQYFGPGTRLTVL.

This clonotype has ten or more counts. The V and J genes are TRBV11-2 and TRBJ1-1, with D tentatively TRBD1 (6 bases). The CDR3 spans 16 residues. The V gene lost 5 bases and the J gene lost 4 bases, with 20 bases spanning the gap. Germline lookup yields CDR1 SGHAT and CDR2 FQNNGV. CDR3 in amino acids: CASSPPWGGRGTEAFF. DNA for the CDR3: TGTGCCAGCAGCCCCCCCTGGGGGGGGCGAGGCACTGAAGCTTTCTTT. The complete variable domain, with remaining parts taken from reference TRBV11-2 and TRBJ1-1, reads EAGVAQSPRYKIIEKRQSVAFWCNPISGHATLYWYQQILGQGPKLLIQFQNNGVVDDSQLPKDRFSAERLKGVDSTLKIQPAKLEDSAVYLCASSPPWGGRGTEAFFGQGTRLTVV.

This clonotype was observed at least ten times. The V call is TRBV29-1, the J call TRBJ2-5, with a possible D match to TRBD1 (5 bases). The CDR3 has 13 residues. Germline V gene sequence: CDR1 SQVTM, CDR2 ANQGSEA. V lost 8 bases, J lost 3 bases, and 16 bases lay in between. The CDR3 region is CSSFPPGKETQYF. DNA of the CDR3: TGCAGCTCCTTCCCCCCAGGGAAAGAGACCCAGTACTTC. Full variable domain (remainder filled in from reference TRBV29-1 and TRBJ2-5): SAVISQKPSRDICQRGTSLTIQCQVDSQVTMMFWYRQQPGQSLTLIATANQGSEATYESGFVIDKFPISRPNLTFSTLTVSNMSPEDSSIYLCSSFPPGKETQYFGPGTRLLVL.

This clonotype has a handful of counts. The chain recombines TRBV10-3 with TRBJ1-6; TRBD1 matches at 10 bases. V lost 4 bases to trimming and J lost 4 bases; unmatched junction nucleotides: 4. Germline lookup yields CDR1 ENHRY and CDR2 SYGVKD. The CDR3 sequence is 16 residues long. The CDR3 spells CAISGDRGLYNSPLHF. The CDR3 nucleotides are TGTGCCATCAGTGGGGACAGGGGTTTGTATAATTCACCCCTCCACTTT.

V gene TRBV20-1 combines with J gene TRBJ2-7; 9 bases are shared with TRBD2. Germline trimming cut 5 bases from V and 7 bases from J; bases unmatched to any gene: 15. The CDR3 runs to 15 residues. Germline values: CDR1 DFQATT, CDR2 SNEGSKA (reference sequence). Written as DNA, the CDR3 is TGCAGTGCTCCCTCCCCCGCTAGCGGGGCACTGGAGCAGTACTTC. Protein sequence: CSAPSPASGALEQYF.

V is TRBV7-3 and J is TRBJ1-6; 8 bases fit TRBD1. The germline V gene has CDR1 SGHTA and CDR2 FQGTGA. The CDR3 extends over 13 amino acids. V was pared by 5 bases and J by 10 bases, with 4 bases of the junction left unmatched. CDR3 amino acids: CASSATGGSPLHF. CDR3 in DNA: TGTGCCAGCAGCGCCACAGGGGGGTCACCCCTCCACTTT. Full variable domain (remainder filled in from reference TRBV7-3 and TRBJ1-6): GAGVSQTPSNKVTEKGKYVELRCDPISGHTALYWYRQSLGQGPEFLIYFQGTGAADDSGLPNDRFFAVRPEGSVSTLKIQRTERGDSAVYLCASSATGGSPLHFGNGTRLTVT.

This clonotype was found many times. The J gene is TRBJ2-2, the V gene TRBV2; D is unresolved. Between the trimmed V and J ends, which lost 6 bases and 2 bases, there was a span of 7 bases. The CDR3 sequence is 13 residues long. Germline values: CDR1 SNHLY, CDR2 FYNNEI. The CDR3 spells CASSGPNTGELFF. CDR3 nucleotides: TGTGCCAGCAGCGGACCTAACACCGGGGAGCTGTTTTTT.

Details on this clonotype: A read error may explain this, as a much larger clone is one base away. The J gene is TRBJ1-6, the V gene TRBV3-1, with 8 bases aligning to TRBD1. CDR1 LGHDT and CDR2 YNNKEL come from the germline V gene (reference sequence). This CDR3 is 15 amino acids long. With V trimmed by 4 bases and J by 5 bases, 4 bases remained unmatched. In DNA, the CDR3 is TGTGCCAGCAGCCCCCGGGACAGGCATAATTCACCCCTCCACTTT. It specifies CASSPRDRHNSPLHF.

This clonotype occurred many times. The chain carries TRBV10-3 and TRBJ2-1; the D gene is possibly TRBD2 (5 bases). Germline CDR1 ENHRY, CDR2 SYGVKD. This CDR3 is built from 18 residues. V was clipped by 0 bases and J by 3 bases, with 18 bases between them. As DNA, the CDR3 is TGTGCCATCAGTGAGTCACCAATACCCCGGGGATTCTACAATGAGCAGTTCTTC. Translation: CAISESPIPRGFYNEQFF.

This chain joins TRBV10-2 and TRBJ1-2; a weak D match, TRBD1 (6 bases). Trimming shortened V by 3 bases and J by 4 bases, and 12 bases separated the two germline ends. Germline V gene data show CDR1 as WSHSY and CDR2 as SAAADI. CDR3 size: 14 residues. The CDR3 loop is CASSENQGSYGYTF. The CDR3 DNA is TGCGCCAGCAGTGAAAATCAGGGGTCCTATGGCTACACCTTC.

The chain is built from TRBV27 and TRBJ2-3; D perhaps matches TRBD2 (6 bases). Germline lookup yields CDR1 MNHEY and CDR2 SMNVEV (reference sequence). V dropped 0 bases and J dropped 2 bases, with 9 bases sitting between them. The CDR3 covers 15 residues. The CDR3, as DNA: TGTGCCAGCAGTTTATCTCCGGGACTCACAGATACGCAGTATTTT. It specifies CASSLSPGLTDTQYF.